This TCR beta chain was sequenced for a study of response to subunit inactivated influenza vaccine (dated by TCRdb to the late 2010s). Regarding the study in general: Deep quantitative T cell receptor repertoire profiling was used in the study to track responses to a trivalent subunit inactivated influenza vaccine.

The investigation overall reported the following: It was suggested by the authors that each seasonal influenza vaccination may recruit only a limited number of new T cells.

V drops 3 bases and J drops 0 bases, leaving 15 bases in between. The CDR1 and CDR2 encoded by the germline V gene (reference sequence) are PRHDT and FYEKMQ. Including the terminal cysteine and phenylalanine, the CDR3 comprises 17 residues. Just CDR3 DNA is preserved here, 51 bases in frame from base 1. This clonotype appeared a few times. The antigen this receptor binds is unknown. No much larger clone is present one base from it, and per-base qualities are unavailable. Libraries were built with RT-PCR. Sequenced using an Illumina HiSeq 2500. In-frame beta chains were kept once TCRdb had trimmed the public reads at Q25 with fastp and called clones with MiXCR. A single entry per CDR3 protein holds the most common genes and DNA from its merged rows. The sample data list almost 600,000 distinct CDR3 sequences, and approximately 14% of these were observed just once. The ten largest clonotypes hold over 8.5% of the sample.

The clonotype originates from a man in his fifties who received an inactivated influenza vaccine. Donor details come from another sample of the same person, matched by shared clones. The sequencing used PBMCs from blood, collected 11 to 12 days after vaccination. The rearrangement combines TRBV13 with TRBJ1-3; TRBD1 is a weak D gene call, 5 bases matching. The nucleotide sequence reads as follows: TGTGCCAGCAGCTTGGGACGGAACCTCCACTCTGGAAACACCATATATTTT. Translated, it reads CASSLGRNLHSGNTIYF.